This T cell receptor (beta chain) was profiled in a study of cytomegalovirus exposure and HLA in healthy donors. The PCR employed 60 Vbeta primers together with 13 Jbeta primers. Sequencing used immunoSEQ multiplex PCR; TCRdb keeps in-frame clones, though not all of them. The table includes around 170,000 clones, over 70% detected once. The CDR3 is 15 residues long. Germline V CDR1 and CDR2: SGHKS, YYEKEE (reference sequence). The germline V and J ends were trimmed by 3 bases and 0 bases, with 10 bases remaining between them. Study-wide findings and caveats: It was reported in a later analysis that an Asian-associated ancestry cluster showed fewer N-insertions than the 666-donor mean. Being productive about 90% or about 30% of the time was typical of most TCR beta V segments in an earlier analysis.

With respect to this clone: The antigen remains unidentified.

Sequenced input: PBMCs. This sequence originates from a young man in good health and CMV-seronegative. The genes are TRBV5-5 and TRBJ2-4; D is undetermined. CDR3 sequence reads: CASSSTVVAKNIQYF. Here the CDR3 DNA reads TGTGCCAGCAGCTCCACTGTTGTAGCCAAAAACATTCAGTACTTC.